The rows below give T cell receptor beta chains drawn from one sample of a study of T-cell memory formation after mild COVID-19. TCRdb fed the 5' RACE reads into MiXCR, producing one record per CDR3 protein. The profile shows about 350,000 distinct CDR3 sequences, roughly 13% of them singletons. Sequenced sample: PBMCs or a T cell subset sorted from them (not recorded which). These receptors came from a young man who had mild COVID-19 (a few samples of this study predate the infection). Cell type and time point are not known. Each CDR3 is given with its conserved first and last residue. Fields, in order: CDR3 DNA, CDR3 protein, J gene, clone size, D gene, V gene. A D gene is named only where the DNA matches it firmly. Some rows have no size entry. The others give once, few or many, or a class for an expanded clone.

TGTGCCAGCAGCCCGTGGGGGGGGGAAGACAAAAACATTCAGTACTTC,CASSPWGGEDKNIQYF,TRBJ2-4,-,TRBD2,TRBV7-8
TGTGCCAGCAGCTTGGCTACAGGGGTGCTCTACGAGCAGTACTTC,CASSLATGVLYEQYF,TRBJ2-7,-,TRBD1,TRBV5-5
TGTGCCAGCAGTTTTTCGGCGACAGATACGCAGTATTTT,CASSFSATDTQYF,TRBJ2-3,-,-,TRBV7-3
TGCGCCAGCAGCCAAGGAACAGGCAGTCAAGTTGGTTGGGAGCTGTTTTTT,CASSQGTGSQVGWELFF,TRBJ2-2,many,-,TRBV4-1
TGCGCCAGCAGCCAAGATAGTGGCGGGACAGGCTATGGCTACACCTTC,CASSQDSGGTGYGYTF,TRBJ1-2,-,TRBD1,TRBV4-3
TGTGCCAGCAGCGAGCTGTCGACCGGGGAGCTGTTTTTT,CASSELSTGELFF,TRBJ2-2,-,-,TRBV5-6
TGTGCCACCAGTCCGGGTCGCACAGATACGCAGTATTTT,CATSPGRTDTQYF,TRBJ2-3,few,-,TRBV15
TGTGCCAGCAGATCCCTAGGGACAGGGGCCAAAAACATTCAGTACTTC,CASRSLGTGAKNIQYF,TRBJ2-4,many,TRBD1,TRBV12-3/TRBV12-4
TGTGCCACCAGTGACCGAGGGAGACAGGTCTGGAATGAAGCTTTCTTT,CATSDRGRQVWNEAFF,TRBJ1-1,few,-,TRBV24-1
TGTGCCAGCAGGACCGCTTACGGGACAGCTGGAAACACCATATATTTT,CASRTAYGTAGNTIYF,TRBJ1-3,few,TRBD1,TRBV12-3/TRBV12-4
TGTGCCAGCAGCCCTAGACAGGTCGGGAGCACCGGGGAGCTGTTTTTT,CASSPRQVGSTGELFF,TRBJ2-2,many,-,TRBV7-3
TGTGCCAGCAGCTCCCAGACAGGGAGCACTGAAGCTTTCTTT,CASSSQTGSTEAFF,TRBJ1-1,many,TRBD1,TRBV7-6
TGTGCCAGCAGCTTAGGGACACCTGAAGCTTTCTTT,CASSLGTPEAFF,TRBJ1-1,many,-,TRBV7-2
TGTGCCAGCAGGGACTGGGACAGGAATTCACCCCTCCACTTT,CASRDWDRNSPLHF,TRBJ1-6,-,TRBD1,TRBV12-3/TRBV12-4
TGTGCCAGCAACCCCAGCCCGACTAGCCTTTTTGATGAGCAGTTCTTC,CASNPSPTSLFDEQFF,TRBJ2-1,-,TRBD2,TRBV7-9
TGCGCCAGCAGCCAAGTAGAGGACGGGGTCTACGAGCAGTACTTC,CASSQVEDGVYEQYF,TRBJ2-7,-,-,TRBV4-1
TGTGCCAGCAGCTTAGACGACAGGGGGCACAAGGGCTACACCTTC,CASSLDDRGHKGYTF,TRBJ1-2,few,TRBD1,TRBV7-9
TGTGCCAGCAGCGTGAATAGGGAACAGGGGATTAATTCACCCCTCCACTTT,CASSVNREQGINSPLHF,TRBJ1-6,-,TRBD1,TRBV9
TGTGCCAGCAGTTTATTCGACTACGAGCAGTACTTC,CASSLFDYEQYF,TRBJ2-7,few,-,TRBV27
TGCAGCGTGACGAGGGACAGGCATGGCTACACCTTC,CSVTRDRHGYTF,TRBJ1-2,-,TRBD1,TRBV29-1
TGTGCCAGCAGCTTCAATGGCTACACCTTC,CASSFNGYTF,TRBJ1-2,-,-,TRBV7-4
TGTGCCAGCAGCTTAGCGCGACCAGGGGATTCACCCCTCCACTTT,CASSLARPGDSPLHF,TRBJ1-6,few,-,TRBV7-9
TGTGCCAGCAGTGATATTACTACCTACACAGATACGCAGTATTTT,CASSDITTYTDTQYF,TRBJ2-3,-,-,TRBV25-1